Sequencing of this T cell receptor (beta chain) was carried out in a study of blood T cell repertoires in COVID-19. Study-wide background: From T cells, B-cell-depleted T cells, or PBMCs came the material, which was cDNA or gDNA.

Generated by immunoSEQ multiplex PCR, the TCRdb table keeps only in-frame clones and is missing some. The repertoire holds approximately 240,000 clones, with around 81% as singletons. The CDR3 is 14 residues long. V lost 4 bases and J lost 8, with 16 bases in between. CDR1 is SGDLS and CDR2 is YYNGEE in the germline V gene. This clonotype was obtained from a woman aged 30 to 39 who had recovered from COVID-19. V is TRBV9 and J is TRBJ2-1; maybe TRBD2 (6 bases). Input material: peripheral blood. CDR3 bases: TGTGCCAGCAGCTTGGGACTCCATTTGGATGAGCAGTTCTTC. Translation: CASSLGLHLDEQFF.